Following are 6 T cell receptor beta chains from one sample sequenced in a study of beta chain features in type 1 diabetes. Of the isolated RNA, all was reverse transcribed, and so the sequenced material was expressed TCRB transcripts. Clones were read by immunoSEQ multiplex PCR, and TCRdb kept only the in-frame ones, dropping some. The data hold fewer than 200,000 clones, with about an eighth observed a single time. The specimen sequenced was central memory CD4+ T cells from blood. These receptor sequences come from a woman aged 18-29 years in good health.

This rearrangement joins TRBV28 to TRBJ2-5, with D maybe TRBD1 (6 bases). CDR3 length: 15 residues. Germline CDR1 reads MDHEN; CDR2 reads SYDVKM. Between the trimmed V and J ends, which lost 5 bases and 2 bases, there was a span of 15 bases. CDR3 in amino acids: CASSGGQPRQETQYF. Here the CDR3 DNA reads TGTGCCAGCAGTGGAGGACAGCCGAGACAAGAGACCCAGTACTTC. Full variable domain (rest looked up from reference TRBV28 and TRBJ2-5): DVKVTQSSRYLVKRTGEKVFLECVQDMDHENMFWYRQDPGLGLRLIYFSYDVKMKEKGDIPEGYSVSREKKERFSLILESASTNQTSMYLCASSGGQPRQETQYFGPGTRLLVL.

The chain combines TRBV19 with TRBJ2-7, with 7 bases identical to TRBD1. The germline gives CDR1 LNHDA, CDR2 SQIVND (reference sequence). V was clipped by 4 bases and J by 1 base; unmatched bases: 7. CDR3 length equals 15 residues. CDR3 protein: CASSNRQGISYEQYF. The CDR3 DNA reads TGTGCCAGTAGTAACCGACAGGGCATATCCTACGAGCAGTACTTC.

The sample holds a few counts of this clone. The chain recombines TRBV7-9 with TRBJ2-7; 7 bases agree with TRBD2. With V trimmed by 5 bases and J by 5 bases, 15 bases remained unmatched. This CDR3 has 16 residues. Germline V gene data show CDR1 as SEHNR and CDR2 as FQNEAQ (reference sequence). CDR3 in amino acids: CASSRDYDLRLDEQYF. The CDR3 nucleotides are TGTGCCAGCAGCAGGGACTACGATTTAAGGTTGGACGAGCAGTACTTC.

The V gene is TRBV15, the J gene TRBJ1-5, with 8 positions matching TRBD1. Trimming cost V 6 bases and J 5 bases; bases outside gene matches: 3. The germline V gene encodes CDR1 LNHNV and CDR2 YYDKDF (reference sequence). This CDR3 has 13 residues. CDR3 in amino acids: CATRGQGHQPQHF. In DNA, the CDR3 is TGTGCCACCAGAGGACAGGGCCATCAGCCCCAGCATTTT.

This chain links TRBV6-1 with TRBJ2-1, with 8 bases lining up with TRBD2. CDR3 size: 14 residues. Trimming removed 6 bases from V and 6 bases from J; junction bases left unmatched: 7. Germline CDR1 MNHNS, CDR2 SASEGT. The CDR3 region is CASSAKTSGNEQFF. The DNA for the CDR3 is TGTGCCAGCAGCGCAAAAACTAGCGGCAATGAGCAGTTCTTC.

V and J are TRBV19 and TRBJ2-3, with D possibly TRBD1 on 7 matching bases. Germline CDR1 and CDR2: LNHDA and SQIVND (reference sequence). The CDR3 has 15 residues. The V and J ends lost 6 bases and 2 bases respectively, with 15 bases between them. The CDR3: CASRTGDSFTDTQYF. In DNA form, the CDR3 reads TGTGCCAGTAGGACGGGGGACAGCTTCACAGATACGCAGTATTTT.